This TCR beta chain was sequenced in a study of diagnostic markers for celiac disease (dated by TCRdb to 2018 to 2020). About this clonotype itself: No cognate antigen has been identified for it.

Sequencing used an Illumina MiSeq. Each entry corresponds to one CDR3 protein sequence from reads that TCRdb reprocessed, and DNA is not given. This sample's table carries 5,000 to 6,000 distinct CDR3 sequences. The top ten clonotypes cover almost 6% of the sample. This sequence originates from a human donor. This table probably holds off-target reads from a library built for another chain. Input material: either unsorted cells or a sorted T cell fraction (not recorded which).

The CDR3 corresponds to CSAVRTGRQSPYNSPLHF. The V and J segments used are TRBV20-1 and TRBJ1-6; TCRdb gives TRBD1 as the D gene, but with no DNA this cannot be confirmed. CDR1 and CDR2 (DFQATT, SNEGSKA) derive from the germline V gene (reference sequence). The cysteine opens and the phenylalanine closes a CDR3 of 18 amino acids. DNA is not on record.